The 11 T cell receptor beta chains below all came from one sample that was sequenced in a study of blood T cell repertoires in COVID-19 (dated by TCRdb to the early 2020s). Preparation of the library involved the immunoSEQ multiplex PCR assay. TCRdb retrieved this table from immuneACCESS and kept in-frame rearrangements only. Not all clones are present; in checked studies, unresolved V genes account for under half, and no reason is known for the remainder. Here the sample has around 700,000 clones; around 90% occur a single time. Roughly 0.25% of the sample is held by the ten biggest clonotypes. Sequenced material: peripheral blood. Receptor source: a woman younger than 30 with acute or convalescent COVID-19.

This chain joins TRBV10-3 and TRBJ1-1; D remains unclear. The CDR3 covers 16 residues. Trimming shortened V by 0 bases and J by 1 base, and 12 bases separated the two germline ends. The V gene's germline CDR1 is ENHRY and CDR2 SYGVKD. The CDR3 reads CAISESGGIRNTEAFF. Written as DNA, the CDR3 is TGTGCCATCAGTGAGTCGGGAGGAATAAGGAACACTGAAGCTTTCTTT.

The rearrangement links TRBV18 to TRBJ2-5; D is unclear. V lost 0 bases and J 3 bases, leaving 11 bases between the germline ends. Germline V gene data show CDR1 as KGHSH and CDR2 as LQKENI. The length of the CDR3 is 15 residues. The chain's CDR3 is CASSPPARNEETQYF. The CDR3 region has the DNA TGTGCCAGCTCACCACCAGCCAGGAACGAAGAGACCCAGTACTTC.

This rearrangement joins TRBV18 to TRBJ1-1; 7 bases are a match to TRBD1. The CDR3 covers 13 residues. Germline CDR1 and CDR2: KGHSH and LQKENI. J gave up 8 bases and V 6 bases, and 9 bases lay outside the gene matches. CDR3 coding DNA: TGTGCCAGCTCGGTAGGACAGGCAAAAGAAGCTTTCTTT. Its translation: CASSVGQAKEAFF.

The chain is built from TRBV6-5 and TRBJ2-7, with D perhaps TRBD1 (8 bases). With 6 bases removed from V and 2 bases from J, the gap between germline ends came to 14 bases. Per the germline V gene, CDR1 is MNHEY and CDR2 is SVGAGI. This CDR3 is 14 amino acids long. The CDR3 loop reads CASSKQGGPYEQYF. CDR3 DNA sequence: TGTGCCAGCAGCAAACAGGGGGGGCCCTACGAGCAGTACTTC.

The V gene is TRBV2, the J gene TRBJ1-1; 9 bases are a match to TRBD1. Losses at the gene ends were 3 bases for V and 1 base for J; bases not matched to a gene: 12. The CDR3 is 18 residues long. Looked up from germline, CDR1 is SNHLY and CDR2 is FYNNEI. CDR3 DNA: TGTGCCAGCAGTGATGCCGGGACAGGGTTCTTTAGGAACACTGAAGCTTTCTTT. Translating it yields CASSDAGTGFFRNTEAFF.

The CDR3 here is CAWNRGSGANVLTF. The DNA for the CDR3 is TGTGCCTGGAACAGGGGATCTGGGGCCAACGTCCTGACTTTC. This chain uses TRBV30 with TRBJ2-6; 7 bases agree with TRBD1. V lost 4 bases to trimming and J lost 1 base; unmatched junction nucleotides: 1. The CDR3 is made up of 14 amino acids. Germline CDR1 and CDR2: GTSNPN and SVGIG (reference sequence). The full variable domain, its missing parts supplied by reference TRBV30 and TRBJ2-6, is SQTIHQWPATLVQPVGSPLSLECTVEGTSNPNLYWYRQAAGRGLQLLFYSVGIGQISSEVPQNLSASRPQDRQFILSSKKLLLSDSGFYLCAWNRGSGANVLTFGAGSRLTVL.

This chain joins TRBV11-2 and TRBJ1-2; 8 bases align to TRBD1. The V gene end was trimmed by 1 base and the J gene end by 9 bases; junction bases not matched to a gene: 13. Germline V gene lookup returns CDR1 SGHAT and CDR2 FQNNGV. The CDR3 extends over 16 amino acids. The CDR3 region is CASSLVYQGQGPRYTF. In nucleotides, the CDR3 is TGTGCCAGCAGCTTAGTCTATCAAGGACAGGGTCCGCGCTACACCTTC.

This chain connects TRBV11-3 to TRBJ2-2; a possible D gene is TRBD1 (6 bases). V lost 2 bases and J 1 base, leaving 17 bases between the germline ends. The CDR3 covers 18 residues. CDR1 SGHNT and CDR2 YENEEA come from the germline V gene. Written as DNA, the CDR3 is TGTGCCAGCAGCTTAAGGGGGTTGGACAACGAGAACACCGGGGAGCTGTTTTTT. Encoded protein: CASSLRGLDNENTGELFF.

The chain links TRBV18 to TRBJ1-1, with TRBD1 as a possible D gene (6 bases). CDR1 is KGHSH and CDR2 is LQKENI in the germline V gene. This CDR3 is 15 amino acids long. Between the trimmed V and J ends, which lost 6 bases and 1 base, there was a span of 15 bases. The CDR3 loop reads CASSLETGKNTEAFF. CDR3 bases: TGTGCCAGCTCCCTTGAGACAGGAAAGAACACTGAAGCTTTCTTT. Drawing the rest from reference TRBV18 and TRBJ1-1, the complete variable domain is NAGVMQNPRHLVRRRGQEARLRCSPMKGHSHVYWYRQLPEEGLKFMVYLQKENIIDESGMPKERFSAEFPKEGPSILRIQQVVRGDSAAYFCASSLETGKNTEAFFGQGTRLTVV.

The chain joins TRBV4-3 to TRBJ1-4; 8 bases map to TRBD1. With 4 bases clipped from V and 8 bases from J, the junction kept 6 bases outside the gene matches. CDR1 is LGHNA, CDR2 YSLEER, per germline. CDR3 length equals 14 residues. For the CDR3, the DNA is TGCGCCAGCAGCCTTGACAGGGGAGGGGAAAAACTGTTTTTT. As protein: CASSLDRGGEKLFF.

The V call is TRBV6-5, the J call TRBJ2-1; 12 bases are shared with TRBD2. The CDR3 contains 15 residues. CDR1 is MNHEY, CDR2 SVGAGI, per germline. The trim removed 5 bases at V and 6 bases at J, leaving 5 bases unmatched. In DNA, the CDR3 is TGTGCCAGCAGTCGACTGGGACTAGCGGGCAATGAGCAGTTCTTC. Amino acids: CASSRLGLAGNEQFF.